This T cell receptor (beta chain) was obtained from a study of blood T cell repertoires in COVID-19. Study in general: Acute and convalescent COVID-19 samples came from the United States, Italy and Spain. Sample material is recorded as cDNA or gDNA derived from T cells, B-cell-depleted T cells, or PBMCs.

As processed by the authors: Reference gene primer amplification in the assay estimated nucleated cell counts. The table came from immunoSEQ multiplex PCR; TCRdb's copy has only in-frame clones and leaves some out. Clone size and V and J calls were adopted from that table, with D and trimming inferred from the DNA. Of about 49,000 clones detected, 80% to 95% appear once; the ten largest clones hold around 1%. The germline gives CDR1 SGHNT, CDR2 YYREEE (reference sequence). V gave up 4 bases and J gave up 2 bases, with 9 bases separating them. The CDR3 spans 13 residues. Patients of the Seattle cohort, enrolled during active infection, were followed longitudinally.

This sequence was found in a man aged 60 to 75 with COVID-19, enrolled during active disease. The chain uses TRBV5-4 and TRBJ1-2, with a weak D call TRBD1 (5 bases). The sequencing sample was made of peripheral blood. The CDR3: CASSPDTNYGYTF. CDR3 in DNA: TGTGCCAGCAGCCCGGACACAAACTATGGCTACACCTTC.